The 32 T cell receptor beta chains reported below all come from one sample, sequenced in a study of beta chain features in type 1 diabetes. Reverse transcribing all isolated RNA meant expressed TCRB transcripts were sequenced. The method was immunoSEQ multiplex PCR; TCRdb's version includes in-frame clones alone and lacks a portion of them. Of roughly 40,000 clones in the sample, roughly 49% were seen once. The sequencing sample was made of central memory CD4+ T cells from blood. These receptor sequences come from a woman aged 18-30 years in good health.

V usage is TRBV10-3 and J usage is TRBJ1-5; D unresolved. The V gene's germline CDR1 is ENHRY and CDR2 SYGVKD. CDR3 length: 15 amino acids. V was pared by 0 bases and J by 0 bases, with 6 bases between. This chain's CDR3 is CAISESAGSNQPQHF. In DNA form, the CDR3 reads TGTGCCATCAGTGAGTCTGCAGGTAGCAATCAGCCCCAGCATTTT.

The rearrangement uses TRBV4-2 and TRBJ2-1, with 7 bases lining up with TRBD2. From germline, CDR1 is LGHNA and CDR2 YNFKEQ. This CDR3 region has 16 residues. The trim removed 0 bases at V and 2 bases at J, leaving 4 bases unmatched. The CDR3 nucleotides read TGTGCCAGCAGCCAAGATTGGGGGGGGGCCTACAATGAGCAGTTCTTC. Translating it yields CASSQDWGGAYNEQFF.

This clone was recorded many times. The rearrangement joins TRBV7-9 to TRBJ2-7; TRBD1 agrees at 9 bases. This CDR3 spans 18 amino acids. The germline gives CDR1 SEHNR, CDR2 FQNEAQ (reference sequence). The junction had 17 bases not matched to a gene; V was cut back by 4 bases and J by 4 bases. CDR3 in DNA: TGTGCCAGCAGCTCGGGGACAGGGTTTCCCCCCAGCGATTACGAGCAGTACTTC. Amino acids: CASSSGTGFPPSDYEQYF.

This clone has a handful of counts. The chain recombines TRBV14 with TRBJ2-1, with a weak D call TRBD2 (6 bases). V shed 5 bases and J shed 8 bases, with 16 bases lying between them. The CDR3 is 14 amino acids. The V gene's germline CDR1 is SGHDN and CDR2 FVKESK. In DNA form, the CDR3 reads TGTGCCAGCAGCAACCGGGACTGGGGGGATGAGCAGTTCTTC. Translating it yields CASSNRDWGDEQFF. The full variable domain, with the rest looked up from reference TRBV14 and TRBJ2-1, is EAGVTQFPSHSVIEKGQTVTLRCDPISGHDNLYWYRRVMGKEIKFLLHFVKESKQDESGMPNNRFLAERTGGTYSTLKVQPAELEDSGVYFCASSNRDWGDEQFFGPGTRLTVL.

The chain carries TRBV25-1 and TRBJ1-2, with D uncertain. With 7 bases removed from V and 5 bases from J, the gap between germline ends came to 20 bases. The CDR3 covers 15 residues. Germline CDR1 and CDR2: MGHDK and SYGVNS. The CDR3 DNA reads TGTGCCAGCAACCCCTCGGGGAGCCCTTATTATGGCTACACCTTC. Translation: CASNPSGSPYYGYTF.

This clone was seen only once. The CDR3 is CASSSNSGTGGTGELFF. In DNA, the CDR3 is TGCGCCAGCAGCTCTAACTCCGGGACAGGGGGCACCGGGGAGCTGTTTTTT. J is TRBJ2-2 and V is TRBV5-1, with 11 bases lining up with TRBD1. The ends lost 3 bases at V and 4 bases at J; junction bases unmatched: 8. Germline CDR1 is SGHRS and CDR2 is YFSETQ. This CDR3 spans 17 amino acids.

The rearrangement uses TRBV12-5 and TRBJ2-7; D gene unclear. The germline CDR1 and CDR2 sequences are LGHNT and FRNRAP. The CDR3 extends over 14 amino acids. Trimming shortened V by 4 bases and J by 0 bases, and 10 bases separated the two germline ends. The CDR3 loop is CASGSPGNSYEQYF. The CDR3 bases are TGTGCTAGTGGTTCCCCAGGAAACTCCTACGAGCAGTACTTC. The full variable domain, completed using reference TRBV12-5 and TRBJ2-7, is DARVTQTPRHKVTEMGQEVTMRCQPILGHNTVFWYRQTMMQGLELLAYFRNRAPLDDSGMPKDRFSAEMPDATLATLKIQPSEPRDSAVYFCASGSPGNSYEQYFGPGTRLTVT.

The rearrangement links TRBV5-6 to TRBJ2-3; possible D gene TRBD1, 6 bases. Looked up from germline, CDR1 is SGHDT and CDR2 is YYEEEE. V dropped 1 base and J dropped 4 bases, with 13 bases sitting between them. This CDR3 contains 15 residues. The CDR3 region is CASSLSGTGSDTQYF. CDR3 nucleotide sequence: TGTGCCAGCAGCTTGAGCGGTACAGGGTCAGATACGCAGTATTTT.

V usage is TRBV18 and J usage is TRBJ2-7; TRBD1 aligns across 9 bases. V gave up 3 bases and J gave up 5 bases; unmatched junction bases: 5. Germline V CDR1 and CDR2: KGHSH, LQKENI. The CDR3 is made up of 14 amino acids. CDR3 sequence (DNA): TGTGCCAGCTCACCGATGGACAGGGGAAACGAGCAGTACTTC. It translates to CASSPMDRGNEQYF.

The DNA for the CDR3 is TGTGCCAGCAGTGGGCTTCAAGAGACCCAGTACTTC. Protein sequence: CASSGLQETQYF. The chain combines TRBV6-6 with TRBJ2-5; D unresolved. CDR1 is MNHNY and CDR2 is SVGAGI in the germline V gene (reference sequence). The CDR3 contains 12 residues. The V end was cut by 5 bases, the J end by 2 bases, with 6 bases between.

The chain carries TRBV5-1 and TRBJ2-3, with D possibly matching TRBD2 (6 bases). Germline lookup yields CDR1 SGHRS and CDR2 YFSETQ. The CDR3 is 15 residues long. Trimming cost V 1 base and J 4 bases, with 13 bases left between them. CDR3 DNA: TGCGCCAGCAGCTTGTTGTCTTGGGGGGCAGATACGCAGTATTTT. Protein product: CASSLLSWGADTQYF. Combining the CDR3 with reference TRBV5-1 and TRBJ2-3 gives the whole variable domain KAGVTQTPRYLIKTRGQQVTLSCSPISGHRSVSWYQQTPGQGLQFLFEYFSETQRNKGNFPGRFSGRQFSNSRSEMNVSTLELGDSALYLCASSLLSWGADTQYFGPGTRLTVL.

The CDR3 nucleotides are TGTGCCAGCTCGGGACTAGCGGTTAACAATGAGCAGTTCTTC. This encodes CASSGLAVNNEQFF. This chain joins TRBV18 and TRBJ2-1; 11 bases align to TRBD2. The germline CDR1 and CDR2 sequences are KGHSH and LQKENI. This CDR3 spans 14 amino acids. With 6 bases clipped from V and 5 bases from J, the junction kept 3 bases outside the gene matches.

This clone was detected only once. The chain joins TRBV29-1 to TRBJ1-1; 7 nucleotides match TRBD1. Germline loops: CDR1 SQVTM, CDR2 ANQGSEA. The CDR3 has 12 residues. Trimming at V came to 6 bases and at J to 2 bases, leaving 3 bases not matched to a gene. CDR3 nucleotide sequence: TGCAGCGTCAACAGGGGAAACACTGAAGCTTTCTTT. Residues: CSVNRGNTEAFF.

In DNA, the CDR3 is TGTGCCAGCAGCTTGTACGGCCCGGGACAGCTTTCCTACGAGCAGTACTTC. Protein sequence: CASSLYGPGQLSYEQYF. V is TRBV5-6 and J is TRBJ2-7, with 7 bases identical to TRBD1. The CDR3 totals 17 residues. Looked up from germline, CDR1 is SGHDT and CDR2 is YYEEEE. Trimming at V came to 1 base and at J to 1 base, leaving 11 bases not matched to a gene.

The CDR3 bases are TGTGCCAGCAGTTTATTTTACGGACAGCGTTTTGGGGATGAGCAGTTCTTC. It translates to CASSLFYGQRFGDEQFF. This rearrangement joins TRBV27 to TRBJ2-1; weak D call: TRBD1 (6 bases). Between the trimmed V and J ends, which lost 1 base and 8 bases, there was a span of 21 bases. The germline CDR1 and CDR2 sequences are MNHEY and SMNVEV (reference sequence). The CDR3 has 17 residues.

Here the CDR3 reads CASSYKAFF. CDR3 coding DNA: TGCGCCAGCAGTTATAAAGCTTTCTTT. This rearrangement joins TRBV23-1 to TRBJ1-1, with D uncertain. TRBV23-1 is given ORF status, its function remaining uncertain. The V end was cut by 5 bases, the J end by 9 bases, with 4 bases between. This CDR3 is 9 amino acids long.

J is TRBJ2-7 and V is TRBV7-2; 7 nucleotides line up with TRBD1. Germline CDR1 and CDR2: SGHTA and FQGNSA. There are 15 residues in the CDR3. V lost 2 bases, J lost 3 bases, and 7 bases stayed unmatched. This chain's CDR3 is CASSLSGQAYYEQYF. The DNA of the CDR3 is TGTGCCAGCAGCTTATCCGGACAGGCGTACTACGAGCAGTACTTC.

The gene calls are TRBV6-1 and TRBJ1-3; TRBD1 might be the D (5 bases). The germline V gene encodes CDR1 MNHNS and CDR2 SASEGT. The V end lost 5 bases, the J end lost 0 bases, and 8 bases lay between the germline ends. This CDR3 has 14 amino acids. The CDR3 here is CASSRGYSGNTIYF. The CDR3 DNA reads as TGTGCCAGCAGTCGGGGGTACTCTGGAAACACCATATATTTT.

This clone was observed a handful of times. The chain joins TRBV5-1 to TRBJ2-2, with 7 bases lining up with TRBD1. The V gene end was trimmed by 4 bases and the J gene end by 6 bases; junction bases not matched to a gene: 12. CDR1 and CDR2 (germline): SGHRS, YFSETQ. The CDR3 has 16 residues. The CDR3 reads CASSPQPQGSPGELFF. In nucleotides, the CDR3 is TGCGCCAGCAGCCCCCAACCACAGGGGTCCCCCGGGGAGCTGTTTTTT.

The gene calls are TRBV5-1 and TRBJ1-1; unclear D gene. The CDR3 has 13 residues. Trimming pared 4 bases from V and 10 bases from J, leaving 17 bases between. Germline-derived CDR1 and CDR2 are SGHRS and YFSETQ. As DNA, the CDR3 is TGCGCCAGCAGCCCCGAGGGAAGCTCTCGAGCTTTCTTT. It encodes CASSPEGSSRAFF.

The chain employs TRBV6-5 and TRBJ2-7, with D possibly matching TRBD2 (5 bases). Trimming stripped 0 bases from V and 6 bases from J, with 12 bases between. CDR1 MNHEY and CDR2 SVGAGI come from the germline V gene. The CDR3 is 14 residues long. The CDR3 coding sequence is TGTGCCAGCAGTTACTCGATACTAGTAGCCGAGCAGTACTTC. Residues: CASSYSILVAEQYF.

This clone is medium-sized. This chain connects TRBV30 to TRBJ2-7; 12 nucleotides match TRBD2. The CDR3 has 14 residues. V trimming: 3 bases; J trimming: 3 bases; junction bases outside the gene matches: 3. Germline assignment: CDR1 GTSNPN and CDR2 SVGIG (reference sequence). The CDR3 sequence: CAWSGTSGYYEQYF. The CDR3 region has the DNA TGTGCCTGGAGCGGGACTAGCGGGTACTACGAGCAGTACTTC. Full variable domain (rest looked up from reference TRBV30 and TRBJ2-7): SQTIHQWPATLVQPVGSPLSLECTVEGTSNPNLYWYRQAAGRGLQLLFYSVGIGQISSEVPQNLSASRPQDRQFILSSKKLLLSDSGFYLCAWSGTSGYYEQYFGPGTRLTVT.

This clone has at least ten counts. The junction does not match germline at one end; this may be a read error. The V and J genes are TRBV7-9 and TRBJ2-1; 10 nucleotides align to TRBD2. Per germline, CDR1 SEHNR and CDR2 FQNEAQ (reference sequence). The CDR3 contains 16 residues. In nucleotides, the CDR3 is TGTGCCAGCAGCCTCTCACTAGCGGGATCCTCCAATGAGCAGTTCTTC. It specifies CASSLSLAGSSNEQFF.

The V call is TRBV4-2, the J call TRBJ2-1; TRBD2 aligns across 13 bases. Germline V gene data show CDR1 as LGHNA and CDR2 as YNFKEQ. After removal of 1 base from V and 3 bases from J, the junction contained 6 bases not matched to a gene. This CDR3 spans 18 amino acids. Here the CDR3 DNA reads TGTGCCAGCAGCCAAGTTCCCGGGACTAGCGGGATCTACAATGAGCAGTTCTTC. This codes for CASSQVPGTSGIYNEQFF.

This chain connects TRBV5-1 to TRBJ1-4, with D unclear. The CDR3 spans 14 residues. Germline CDR1 is SGHRS and CDR2 is YFSETQ. The ends were cut back, 3 bases at V and 5 bases at J, with 11 bases in the middle. The DNA for the CDR3 is TGCGCCAGCAGCTCAACAAGTGCCAATGAAAAACTGTTTTTT. This sequence encodes CASSSTSANEKLFF.

The sample holds a few counts of this clone. The chain employs TRBV19 and TRBJ2-2; TRBD2 aligns across 12 bases. From germline, CDR1 is LNHDA and CDR2 SQIVND (reference sequence). J lost 4 bases, V lost 6 bases, and 0 bases had no gene match. The CDR3 contains 14 residues. The CDR3 DNA sequence: TGTGCCAGTAGGGGACTAGCGGGCACCGGGGAGCTGTTTTTT. Translated, it gives CASRGLAGTGELFF.

The CDR3, as DNA: TGTGCCAGCTCATCCGGCCAGGGGAGGCTAGCGGGAAACAATGAGCAGTTCTTC. It codes for CASSSGQGRLAGNNEQFF. The chain carries TRBV18 and TRBJ2-1, with 9 nucleotides matching TRBD2. The CDR3 length is 18 residues. The V and J ends lost 5 bases and 5 bases, in that order; junction bases with no gene match: 16. Germline V lookup: CDR1 KGHSH, CDR2 LQKENI.

The chain uses TRBV6-5 and TRBJ2-5, with 10 bases lining up with TRBD2. V was clipped by 8 bases and J by 2 bases; unmatched bases: 8. This CDR3 comprises 15 residues. Germline values: CDR1 MNHEY, CDR2 SVGAGI. As DNA, the CDR3 is TGTGCCAGCGAGTCTAGCGGGGGAGCTCAAGAGACCCAGTACTTC. It translates to CASESSGGAQETQYF.

This clone appeared a few times. V is TRBV30 and J is TRBJ2-1; 11 nucleotides match TRBD2. The CDR3 has 16 amino acids. The germline CDR1 and CDR2 sequences are GTSNPN and SVGIG (reference sequence). The V segment lost 4 bases and the J segment 0 bases; nucleotides outside the gene matches: 5. CDR3 in amino acids: CAWTRLAGSSYNEQFF. CDR3 coding DNA: TGTGCCTGGACTAGACTAGCGGGGAGCTCCTACAATGAGCAGTTCTTC.

The chain employs TRBV5-1 and TRBJ2-6; 8 positions match TRBD1. This CDR3 comprises 18 residues. V lost 0 bases, J lost 1 base, and 6 bases stayed unmatched. The germline V gene has CDR1 SGHRS and CDR2 YFSETQ. The CDR3 DNA sequence: TGCGCCAGCAGCTTGGGGACAGGGCCTGGGTCTGGGGCCAACGTCCTGACTTTC. Translation gives CASSLGTGPGSGANVLTF.

The rearrangement joins TRBV11-2 to TRBJ1-1; TRBD1 matches at 7 bases. Per germline, CDR1 SGHAT and CDR2 FQNNGV. The CDR3 length is 15 residues. Trimming removed 4 bases from V and 1 base from J; junction bases left unmatched: 6. This CDR3 reads CASSSWGQRNTEAFF. The CDR3 DNA reads as TGTGCCAGCAGCTCCTGGGGACAGCGGAACACTGAAGCTTTCTTT.

In DNA form, the CDR3 reads TGCGCCAGCAGCTCGCAGGGGGCGCTGGAGACCCAGTACTTC. Translation: CASSSQGALETQYF. The chain joins TRBV5-1 to TRBJ2-5; TRBD1 matches at 8 bases. The V and J ends lost 3 bases and 5 bases, in that order; junction bases with no gene match: 6. Germline CDR1 and CDR2: SGHRS and YFSETQ. The CDR3 loop spans 14 amino acids. Full variable domain (outside the CDR3, taken from reference TRBV5-1 and TRBJ2-5): KAGVTQTPRYLIKTRGQQVTLSCSPISGHRSVSWYQQTPGQGLQFLFEYFSETQRNKGNFPGRFSGRQFSNSRSEMNVSTLELGDSALYLCASSSQGALETQYFGPGTRLLVL.